Listed below are T cell receptor beta chains from one sample, sequenced in a study of CD8+ T cells in alopecia areata. Measured with immunoSEQ multiplex PCR; TCRdb has only the in-frame clones, and not every one. The data contain fewer than 250,000 clones, roughly 60% of them singletons. Sequenced here: CD4+ T cells sorted from blood, sampled at week 24, from a patient treated with tofacitinib. These TCRs come from a human donor with alopecia areata. The CDR3 runs from the conserved cysteine through the conserved F or W. A D gene is named only where the DNA matches it firmly. Expanded clones get a size class; other rows say once, few or many, or leave the size out.

v_call,j_call,d_call,clone_size,cdr3_nt,cdr3_aa
TRBV29-1,TRBJ2-2,.,.,TGCAGCGTGAGCGGGTCGGGCCCGAACACCGGGGAGCTGTTTTTT,CSVSGSGPNTGELFF
TRBV29-1,TRBJ1-2,.,.,TGCAGCGTTGAAGGGGAGGGAATGTATGGCTACACCTTC,CSVEGEGMYGYTF
TRBV7-2,TRBJ1-1,TRBD1,.,TGTGCCAGCAGCCGACAGGGGGGGAGCACTGAAGCTTTCTTT,CASSRQGGSTEAFF
TRBV29-1,TRBJ2-5,.,once,TGCAGCGCTCCTGCTGAGGGGGAGACCCAGTACTTC,CSAPAEGETQYF
TRBV30,TRBJ1-2,.,few,TGTGCCTGGAGTGTAGCAGGGCATAGGGGCTACACCTTC,CAWSVAGHRGYTF
TRBV5-1,TRBJ1-6,.,few,TGCGCCAGCAGCGAGGGTAGGGATTCACCCCTCCACTTT,CASSEGRDSPLHF
TRBV2,TRBJ2-6,.,.,TGTGCCAGCAGTGAATCTGGATGGGCCAACGTCCTGACTTTC,CASSESGWANVLTF
TRBV7-8,TRBJ2-1,TRBD2,.,TGTGCCAGCAGCTTGGGGGGGGGAAGCAATGAGCAGTTCTTC,CASSLGGGSNEQFF
TRBV29-1,TRBJ1-2,TRBD1,.,TGCAGCGTAGGAGACAGGGGAATAGCTAACTATGGCTACACCTTC,CSVGDRGIANYGYTF
TRBV29-1,TRBJ1-1,TRBD1,few,TGCAGCGTTGAGTCGGACAGGGGCACTGAAGCTTTCTTT,CSVESDRGTEAFF
TRBV5-6,TRBJ2-1,.,.,TGTGCCAGCAGGGTCGGCAATGAGCAGTTCTTC,CASRVGNEQFF
TRBV2,TRBJ1-4,.,few,TGTGCCAGCAGGGATCCTGGAGAACTGTTTTTT,CASRDPGELFF
TRBV19,TRBJ2-7,TRBD1,.,TGTGCCAGTAGTATTCGGACAGGGGGGACTAACTACGAGCAGTACTTC,CASSIRTGGTNYEQYF
TRBV5-8,TRBJ1-5,TRBD1,few,TGTGCCAGCAGCCAGGGACAGGGGGACAATCAGCCCCAGCATTTT,CASSQGQGDNQPQHF
TRBV7-9,TRBJ1-1,.,few,TGTGCCAGCAGCTTGACCAACATGAACACTGAAGCTTTCTTT,CASSLTNMNTEAFF
TRBV30,TRBJ2-3,.,few,TGTGCCTGGACAACCAGCACAGATACGCAGTATTTT,CAWTTSTDTQYF
TRBV19,TRBJ2-7,.,.,TGTGCCAGTAGTTGGCAGGGGAGCTACGAGCAGTACTTC,CASSWQGSYEQYF
TRBV11-3,TRBJ2-7,TRBD2,.,TGTGCCAGCAGATCGACTAGCGGGGGTTTCTACGAGCAGTACTTC,CASRSTSGGFYEQYF
TRBV5-6,TRBJ1-2,.,.,TGTGCCAGCAGCTGGACAACGGGGGAGTACACCTTC,CASSWTTGEYTF
TRBV2,TRBJ2-3,TRBD2,.,TGTGCCAGCAGTGTAAGGACTAGCGGGGCAGATACGCAGTATTTT,CASSVRTSGADTQYF
TRBV5-1,TRBJ2-7,.,.,TGCGCCAGCAGCCCCGAGGCACGGAGCTCCTACGAGCAGTACTTC,CASSPEARSSYEQYF
TRBV7-2,TRBJ2-1,.,.,TGTGCCAGCAGCCAACAGCGTCGGGGAACCTACAATGAGCAGTTCTTC,CASSQQRRGTYNEQFF
TRBV29-1,TRBJ2-4,.,.,TGCAGCGTTGTCGCCACGCAACTAGCCAAAAACATTCAGTACTTC,CSVVATQLAKNIQYF
TRBV6-5,TRBJ2-3,TRBD2,.,TGTGCCAGCAGACTCAGCGGGGGGCGAGATACGCAGTATTTT,CASRLSGGRDTQYF
TRBV30,TRBJ2-7,.,once,TGTGCCTGGAGCAGGGAGTCTTACGAGCAGTACTTC,CAWSRESYEQYF
TRBV29-1,TRBJ1-2,.,.,TGCAGCGCTAAAGGCAGGGAGGACTATGGCTACACCTTC,CSAKGREDYGYTF
TRBV7-6,TRBJ1-5,.,few,TGTGCCAGCAGCGCTAGACCCGGGGCCCAGCATTTT,CASSARPGAQHF
TRBV2,TRBJ1-1,.,few,TGTGCCAGCAGGCGAGGAGGGAACACTGAAGCTTTCTTT,CASRRGGNTEAFF
TRBV27,TRBJ2-2,TRBD1,.,TGTGCCAGCAGTTTATCCGGCAGGGGGACCACCGGGGAGCTGTTTTTT,CASSLSGRGTTGELFF
TRBV5-1,TRBJ2-5,.,.,TGCGCCAGCAGCTTGGAGAGGGCAGTTGGGGAGACCCAGTACTTC,CASSLERAVGETQYF
TRBV5-1,TRBJ1-6,.,once,TGCGCCAGCAGCTTGGGCCGGGAGACATCGTCACCCCTCCACTTT,CASSLGRETSSPLHF
TRBV5-4,TRBJ2-1,.,.,TGTGCCAGCAGCTACGGTGGGGCTAGAACCAACTCCTACAATGAGCAGTTCTTC,CASSYGGARTNSYNEQFF
TRBV30,TRBJ1-4,.,.,TGTGCCCGGAGCGGGGGGACTAATGAAAAACTGTTTTTT,CARSGGTNEKLFF
TRBV30,TRBJ2-1,.,.,TGTGCCTGGGGGGAAAACAATGAGCAGTTCTTC,CAWGENNEQFF
TRBV5-6,TRBJ2-2,.,.,TGTGCCAGCAGCGCGGACAGATCGAACACCGGGGAGCTGTTTTTT,CASSADRSNTGELFF
TRBV30,TRBJ1-6,.,.,TGTGCCTGGAGGAAATCGGAGATGTATAATTCACCCCTCCACTTT,CAWRKSEMYNSPLHF
TRBV30,TRBJ2-6,.,.,TGTGCCTGGAGTGTGACGGTTGGGGCCAACGTCCTGACTTTC,CAWSVTVGANVLTF
TRBV7-3,TRBJ1-1,.,few,TGTGCCAGCAGCTTAATGGAGGGGGGCACTGAAGCTTTCTTT,CASSLMEGGTEAFF
TRBV29-1,TRBJ1-1,.,.,TGCAGCGTTGGAGGACTGCTGAACACTGAAGCTTTCTTT,CSVGGLLNTEAFF
TRBV15,TRBJ1-1,.,few,TGTGCCACCAGCACCGAACGCGGACAGTATGAAGCTTTCTTT,CATSTERGQYEAFF
TRBV10-3,TRBJ1-6,TRBD1,few,TGTGCCATCAGGGGGACAGGTACCTCACCCCTCCACTTT,CAIRGTGTSPLHF
TRBV6-6,TRBJ2-1,.,.,TGTGCCAGCAGACCAGCCCGGGACTCGTTCAATGAGCAGTTCTTC,CASRPARDSFNEQFF
TRBV30,TRBJ2-3,TRBD2,.,TGTGCCTGGCTAATCCAGGGTAGCGGGGCGTATTTT,CAWLIQGSGAYF